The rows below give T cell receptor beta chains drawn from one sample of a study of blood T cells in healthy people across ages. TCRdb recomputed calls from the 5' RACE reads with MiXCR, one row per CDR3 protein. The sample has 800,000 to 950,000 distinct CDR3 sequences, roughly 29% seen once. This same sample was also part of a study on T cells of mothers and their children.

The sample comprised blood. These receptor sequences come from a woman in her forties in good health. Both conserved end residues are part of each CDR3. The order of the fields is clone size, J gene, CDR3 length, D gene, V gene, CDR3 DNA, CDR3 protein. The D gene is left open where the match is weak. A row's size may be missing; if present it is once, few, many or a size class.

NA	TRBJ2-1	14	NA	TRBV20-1	TGCAGTGCTAGAGAAGGGATAGGGACCGGGGGAAGGGTCTTC	CSAREGIGTGGRVF
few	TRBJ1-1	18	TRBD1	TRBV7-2	TGTGCCCGCAGCTCGGCCCCCGGGACAGGGGGTGCGAACACTGAAGCTTTCTTT	CARSSAPGTGGANTEAFF
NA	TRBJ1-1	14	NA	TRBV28	TGTGCCAGCAGTTTTCGGGGGGGGCGCGGTGAAGCTTTCTTT	CASSFRGGRGEAFF
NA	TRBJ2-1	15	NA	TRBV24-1	TGTGCCACCAGTGGTTCTATGGACATCTACAATGAGCAGTTCTTC	CATSGSMDIYNEQFF
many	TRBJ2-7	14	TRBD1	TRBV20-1	TGCAGTGCTGGGCCGGGACAGGGTTCGTACGAGCAGTACTTC	CSAGPGQGSYEQYF
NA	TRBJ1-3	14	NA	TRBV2	TGTGCCAGGGGGGGGCCGACCTCTGGAAACACCATATATTTT	CARGGPTSGNTIYF
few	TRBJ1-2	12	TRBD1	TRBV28	TGTGCCAGCCATAGGACAGGGCGCGGCTACACCTTC	CASHRTGRGYTF
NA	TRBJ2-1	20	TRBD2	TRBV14	TGTGCCAGCAGCCAAGGTGGGACTAGAGGGCCACCGGCGGAAGACAATGAGCAGTTCTTC	CASSQGGTRGPPAEDNEQFF
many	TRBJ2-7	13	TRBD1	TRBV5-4	TGTGCCAGCAGCCCGACAGGGGGGTTCGAGCAGTACTTC	CASSPTGGFEQYF
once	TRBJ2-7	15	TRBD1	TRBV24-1	TGTGCCACCAGTGATGGAATGGGACAGACCTACGAGCAGTACTTC	CATSDGMGQTYEQYF
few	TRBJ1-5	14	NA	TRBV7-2	TGTGCCAGCAGATTTCAGGGAGCCAATCAGCCCCAGCATTTT	CASRFQGANQPQHF